A selection of T cell receptor beta chains follows, all from one sample in a study of human thymus T cells. Generated by immunoSEQ multiplex PCR, the TCRdb table keeps only in-frame clones and is missing some. The table lists about 50,000 clones, roughly 94% of them singletons, with approximately 0.15% in the top ten. Sequencing input: blood. These receptor sequences come from a girl under three years old with a congenital heart defect but otherwise immunologically healthy. The CDR3 runs from the conserved cysteine through the conserved F or W. The D gene is left open where the match is weak. For some rows the clone size is stated as once, few or many, or as a class when expanded; others skip it.

CDR3 DNA	CDR3 protein	clone size	D gene	V gene	J gene
TGTGCCTGGAGTCGGGGTCTAGCGGGAGGGCCAGAGACCCAGTACTTC	CAWSRGLAGGPETQYF	-	TRBD2	TRBV30	TRBJ2-5
TGCGCCAGCAGCTCGGGTGAAAAACTGTTTTTT	CASSSGEKLFF	-	-	TRBV4-1	TRBJ1-4
TGTGCCAGCAGCCAGCCGGGACTAGCGGCCCTCTCCTACGAGCAGTACTTC	CASSQPGLAALSYEQYF	-	TRBD2	TRBV7-9	TRBJ2-7
TGTGCCAGCAGTTTTCATCCGGAACAGGAGAATGAAAAACTGTTTTTT	CASSFHPEQENEKLFF	-	-	TRBV7-8	TRBJ1-4
TGTGCCAGCTCCACCCTAAGGGGCTCCTACGAGCAGTACTTC	CASSTLRGSYEQYF	-	-	TRBV6-6	TRBJ2-7
TGTGCCAGCAGTGAATCGAAGCGCGGGAGCCATGAGCAGTTCTTC	CASSESKRGSHEQFF	-	TRBD2	TRBV25-1	TRBJ2-1
TGTGCCAGCTCACCTGAAGACAGGGGGCTGAATGAGCAGTTCTTC	CASSPEDRGLNEQFF	-	TRBD1	TRBV18	TRBJ2-1
TGTGCCAGCAGCTTAGGGCGGGTGGCACCGTCCGAGCAGTACTTC	CASSLGRVAPSEQYF	few	-	TRBV7-3	TRBJ2-7
TGTGCCAGCAGTTACCAACCGAGCTCCTACAATGAGCAGTTCTTC	CASSYQPSSYNEQFF	-	-	TRBV6-6	TRBJ2-1
TGTGCCAGCAGCTTAACCGGGGAGCTGTTTTTT	CASSLTGELFF	-	-	TRBV7-2	TRBJ2-2
TGTGCCAGCAGTACGCCCGGGCCTCGGGTGTTTTTT	CASSTPGPRVFF	-	-	TRBV6-6	TRBJ1-4
TGTGCCAGCAGTGAGTGGACAGGAAACTACAATGAGCAGTTCTTC	CASSEWTGNYNEQFF	once	TRBD1	TRBV25-1	TRBJ2-1
TGTGCCAGCTCGGCGAGAGATACGCAGTATTTT	CASSARDTQYF	-	-	TRBV18	TRBJ2-3
TGTGCCAGCAGCGGAATAGCGGGAGGAAAAGAGACCCAGTACTTC	CASSGIAGGKETQYF	-	TRBD2	TRBV5-8	TRBJ2-5
TGCGCCAGCAGCCAAGATCCTAGCGGGAGGGGCACAGACACGCAGTATTTT	CASSQDPSGRGTDTQYF	-	TRBD2	TRBV4-3	TRBJ2-3
TGCAGCGTTGTTGTCTTGTCCAGGCCCAGGAGCTCCTACGAGCAGTACTTC	CSVVVLSRPRSSYEQYF	-	-	TRBV29-1	TRBJ2-7
TGTGCCAGCAGTTATGGGGGGAGAGGGAATCAGCCCCAGCATTTT	CASSYGGRGNQPQHF	-	-	TRBV6-6	TRBJ1-5
TGTGCCAGCCAAAAAATCACAGATACGCAGTATTTT	CASQKITDTQYF	-	-	TRBV5-6	TRBJ2-3
TGTGCCAGTAGTAGACAGCTCTATGGCTACACCTTC	CASSRQLYGYTF	-	-	TRBV19	TRBJ1-2
TGTGCCACCATCCCGGCGGGTGAGCAGTTCTTC	CATIPAGEQFF	-	-	TRBV5-3	TRBJ2-1
TGTGCCGTAGCGGGAGATAGCCACGAGCAGTACTTC	CAVAGDSHEQYF	-	TRBD2	TRBV25-1	TRBJ2-7
TGTGCCGCCCGGGACTTTTACAATGAGCAGTTCTTC	CAARDFYNEQFF	-	-	TRBV25-1	TRBJ2-1
TGTGCCACCCAGAACACTGAAGCTTTCTTT	CATQNTEAFF	-	-	TRBV28	TRBJ1-1
TGTGCCAGCAGCCCAAGACAAGGGAGCTCTGGGGCCAACGTCCTGACTTTC	CASSPRQGSSGANVLTF	once	-	TRBV11-1	TRBJ2-6
TGCGCCAGCAGCCAGTTTGAGGGGCGCAATCAGCCCCAGCATTTT	CASSQFEGRNQPQHF	-	-	TRBV4-1	TRBJ1-5
TGTGCCAGCACCGCGGCGGGGCAGGTGGGGGAGCAGTACTTC	CASTAAGQVGEQYF	once	-	TRBV27	TRBJ2-7
TGTGCCAGTAGTATTCCCCTGACAGTTTCGATCTCTGGGGCCAACGTCCTGACTTTC	CASSIPLTVSISGANVLTF	-	-	TRBV19	TRBJ2-6
TGTGCCATCAGTTCGGGACAGGGAGCCTCGTGGGCCAAAAACATTCAGTACTTC	CAISSGQGASWAKNIQYF	-	TRBD1	TRBV10-3	TRBJ2-4
TGTGCCAGCAGCTTGAGGATGGCCAGAGAGACCCAGTACTTC	CASSLRMARETQYF	-	-	TRBV5-4	TRBJ2-5
TGTGCCAGCAGCTTGGCGTTCAGGTGGACTGAGACCCAGTACTTC	CASSLAFRWTETQYF	-	-	TRBV5-6	TRBJ2-5
TGCGCCAGCAGCCCGGGACAGGTAGGACAGCCCCAGCATTTT	CASSPGQVGQPQHF	-	TRBD1	TRBV4-1	TRBJ1-5
TGTGCCAGCACCCTCCGGGGTAACACCGGGGAGCTGTTTTTT	CASTLRGNTGELFF	-	-	TRBV7-2	TRBJ2-2
TGTGCCAGCAGCTTAGTCCGACTAGCGGAAAACACCGGGGAGCTGTTTTTT	CASSLVRLAENTGELFF	-	TRBD2	TRBV7-8	TRBJ2-2
TGTGCCAGCAGCCCTCGGACATTCGGTGGCTACACCTTC	CASSPRTFGGYTF	-	-	TRBV7-2	TRBJ1-2
TGTGCCAGCAGTGGCCTCGCAGATACGCAGTATTTT	CASSGLADTQYF	-	-	TRBV6-1	TRBJ2-3
TGTGCCAGCAGCCCGGGGACAGGGGAGTACGAGCAGTACTTC	CASSPGTGEYEQYF	-	TRBD1	TRBV4-2	TRBJ2-7
TGTGCCAGCAGCGTTCGCAGGGGCACAGATACGCAGTATTTT	CASSVRRGTDTQYF	-	-	TRBV9	TRBJ2-3